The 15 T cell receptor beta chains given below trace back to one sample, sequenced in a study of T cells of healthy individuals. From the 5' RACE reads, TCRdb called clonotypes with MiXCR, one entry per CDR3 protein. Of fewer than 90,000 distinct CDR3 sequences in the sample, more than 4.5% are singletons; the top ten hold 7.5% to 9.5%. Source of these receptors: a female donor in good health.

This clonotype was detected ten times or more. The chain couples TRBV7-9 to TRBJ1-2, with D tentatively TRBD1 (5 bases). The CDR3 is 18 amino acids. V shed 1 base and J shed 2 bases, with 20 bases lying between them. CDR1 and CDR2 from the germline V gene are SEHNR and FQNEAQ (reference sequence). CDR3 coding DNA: TGTGCCAGCAGCTTAGAATTGGCAGGGAACGGACCCAACTATGGCTACACCTTC. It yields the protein CASSLELAGNGPNYGYTF.

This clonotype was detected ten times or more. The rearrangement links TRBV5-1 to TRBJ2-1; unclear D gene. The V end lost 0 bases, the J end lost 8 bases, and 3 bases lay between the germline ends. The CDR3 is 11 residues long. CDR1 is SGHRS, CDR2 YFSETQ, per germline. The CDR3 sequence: CASSLVDEQFF. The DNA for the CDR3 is TGCGCCAGCAGCTTGGTAGATGAGCAGTTCTTC.

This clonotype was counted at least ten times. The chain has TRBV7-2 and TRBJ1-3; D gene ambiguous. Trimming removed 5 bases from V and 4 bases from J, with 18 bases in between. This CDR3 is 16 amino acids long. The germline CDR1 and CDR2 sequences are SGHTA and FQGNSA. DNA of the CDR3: TGTGCCAGCAGCCCCGGACCCCAAGGATACGGAAACACCATATATTTT. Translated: CASSPGPQGYGNTIYF.

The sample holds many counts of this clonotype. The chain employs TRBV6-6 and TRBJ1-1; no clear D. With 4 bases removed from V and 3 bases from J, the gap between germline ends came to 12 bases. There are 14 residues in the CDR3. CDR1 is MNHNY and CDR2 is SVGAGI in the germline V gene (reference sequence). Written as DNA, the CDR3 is TGTGCCAGCAGTTCCAACCCCGTCCACACTGAAGCTTTCTTT. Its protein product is CASSSNPVHTEAFF.

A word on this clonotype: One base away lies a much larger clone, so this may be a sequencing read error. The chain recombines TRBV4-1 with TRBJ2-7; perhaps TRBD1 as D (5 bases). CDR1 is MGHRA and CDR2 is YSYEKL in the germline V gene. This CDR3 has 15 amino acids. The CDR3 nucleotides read TGCGCCAGCAGCCAAGTTATCCAGGGCGCCTACGAGCGGTACTTC. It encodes CASSQVIQGAYERYF.

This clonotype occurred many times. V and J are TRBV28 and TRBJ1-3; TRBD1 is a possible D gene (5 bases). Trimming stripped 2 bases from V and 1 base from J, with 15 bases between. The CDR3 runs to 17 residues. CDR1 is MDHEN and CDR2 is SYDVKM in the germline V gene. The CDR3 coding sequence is TGTGCCAGCAGTTTAGGGGCAGGGCCCCGATCTGGAAACACCATATATTTT. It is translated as CASSLGAGPRSGNTIYF.

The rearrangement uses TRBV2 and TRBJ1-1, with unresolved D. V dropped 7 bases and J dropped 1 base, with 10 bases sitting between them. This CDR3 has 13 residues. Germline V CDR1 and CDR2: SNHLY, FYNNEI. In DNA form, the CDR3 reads TGTGCCAGCACGAGCAGATCGAACACTGAAGCTTTCTTT. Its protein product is CASTSRSNTEAFF.

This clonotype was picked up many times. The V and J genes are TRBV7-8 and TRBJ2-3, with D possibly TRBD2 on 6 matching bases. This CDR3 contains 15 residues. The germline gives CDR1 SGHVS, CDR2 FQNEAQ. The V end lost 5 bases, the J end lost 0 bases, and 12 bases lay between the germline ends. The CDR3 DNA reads TGTGCCAGCAGCCCGGGACTGACTAGCACAGATACGCAGTATTTT. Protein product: CASSPGLTSTDTQYF.

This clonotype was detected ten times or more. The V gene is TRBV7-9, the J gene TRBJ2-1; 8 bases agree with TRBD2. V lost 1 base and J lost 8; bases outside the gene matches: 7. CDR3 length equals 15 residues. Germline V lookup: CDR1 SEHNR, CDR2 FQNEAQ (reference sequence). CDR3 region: CASSLVGRAFYEQFF. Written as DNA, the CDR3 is TGTGCCAGCAGCTTAGTCGGGAGGGCCTTCTATGAGCAGTTCTTC.

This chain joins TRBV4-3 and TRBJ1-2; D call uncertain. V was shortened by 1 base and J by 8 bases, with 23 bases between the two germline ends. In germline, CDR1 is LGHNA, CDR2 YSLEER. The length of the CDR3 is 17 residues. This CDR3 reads CASSQGIPGHNLEGYTF. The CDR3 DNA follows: TGCGCCAGCAGCCAAGGGATTCCGGGTCATAACTTGGAGGGCTACACCTTC.

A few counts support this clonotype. The CDR3 loop is CASRGETHGYTF. In DNA, the CDR3 is TGTGCCAGCAGGGGGGAGACCCATGGCTACACCTTC. The V call is TRBV2, the J call TRBJ1-2; weak D call: TRBD1 (5 bases). This CDR3 is built from 12 residues. Looked up from germline, CDR1 is SNHLY and CDR2 is FYNNEI. V lost 6 bases and J 6 bases, leaving 11 bases between the germline ends.

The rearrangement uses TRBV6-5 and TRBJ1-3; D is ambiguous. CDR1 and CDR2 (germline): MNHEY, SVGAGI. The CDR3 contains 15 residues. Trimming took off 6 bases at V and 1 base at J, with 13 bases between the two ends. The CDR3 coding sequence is TGTGCCAGCAGCGCGGTGGTAGCTTCTGGAAACACCATATATTTT. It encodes CASSAVVASGNTIYF.

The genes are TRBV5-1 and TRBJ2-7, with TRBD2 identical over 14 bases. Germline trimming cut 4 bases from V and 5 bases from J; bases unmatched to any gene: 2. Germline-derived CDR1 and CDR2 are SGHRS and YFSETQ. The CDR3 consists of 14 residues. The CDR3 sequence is CASSPGLAGDEQYF. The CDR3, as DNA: TGCGCCAGCAGCCCGGGACTAGCGGGAGACGAGCAGTACTTC.

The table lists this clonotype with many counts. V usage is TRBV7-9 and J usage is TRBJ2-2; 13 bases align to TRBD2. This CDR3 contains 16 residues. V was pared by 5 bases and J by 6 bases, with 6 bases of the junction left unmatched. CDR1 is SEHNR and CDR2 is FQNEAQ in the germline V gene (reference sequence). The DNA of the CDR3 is TGTGCCAGCAGCAAAACTAGCGGGAGGGCTGCCGGGGAGCTGTTTTTT. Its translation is CASSKTSGRAAGELFF.

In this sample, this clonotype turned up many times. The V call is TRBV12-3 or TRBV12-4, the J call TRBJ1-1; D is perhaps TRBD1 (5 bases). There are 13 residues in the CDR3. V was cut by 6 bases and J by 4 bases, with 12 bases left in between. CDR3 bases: TGTGCCAGCAGCCTTAGTGGGGCCACTGAAGCTTTCTTT. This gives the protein CASSLSGATEAFF.